This T cell receptor beta chain is drawn from a study of blood T cell repertoires in COVID-19. The germline CDR1 and CDR2 sequences are SGHAT and FQNNGV. Unmatched junction bases numbered 7, after V lost 4 bases and J lost 4 bases. The CDR3 runs 16 residues. Libraries were prepared by immunoSEQ multiplex PCR; TCRdb keeps only in-frame clonotypes and omits some of them. The sample contains 150,000 to 200,000 clones, approximately 85% of which appear only once. The clonotype originates from a man in his 60s with active or convalescent COVID-19. V gene TRBV11-2 combines with J gene TRBJ1-3, with 10 bases matching TRBD1. The material sequenced was peripheral blood. Written as DNA, the CDR3 is TGTGCCAGCAGCTCCACCGGGACAGGGGTAGGAAACACCATATATTTT. Translating it yields CASSSTGTGVGNTIYF.